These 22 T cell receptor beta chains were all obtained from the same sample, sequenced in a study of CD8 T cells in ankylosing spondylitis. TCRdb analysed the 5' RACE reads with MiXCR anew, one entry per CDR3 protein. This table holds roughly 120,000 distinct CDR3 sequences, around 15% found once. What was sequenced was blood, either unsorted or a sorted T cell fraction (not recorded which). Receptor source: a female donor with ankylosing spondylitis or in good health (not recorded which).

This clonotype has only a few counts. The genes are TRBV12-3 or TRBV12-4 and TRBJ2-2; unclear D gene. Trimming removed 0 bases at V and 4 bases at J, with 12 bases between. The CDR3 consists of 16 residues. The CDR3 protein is CASSLAVGRSTGELFF. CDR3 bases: TGTGCCAGCAGTTTAGCGGTGGGCAGAAGCACCGGGGAGCTGTTTTTT.

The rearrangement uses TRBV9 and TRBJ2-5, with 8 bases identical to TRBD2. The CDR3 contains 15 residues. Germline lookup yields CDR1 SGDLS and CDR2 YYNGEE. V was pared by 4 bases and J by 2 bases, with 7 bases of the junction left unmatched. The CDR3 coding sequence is TGTGCCAGCAGCACCCCTAGCGGGTGGCAAGAGACCCAGTACTTC. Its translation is CASSTPSGWQETQYF.

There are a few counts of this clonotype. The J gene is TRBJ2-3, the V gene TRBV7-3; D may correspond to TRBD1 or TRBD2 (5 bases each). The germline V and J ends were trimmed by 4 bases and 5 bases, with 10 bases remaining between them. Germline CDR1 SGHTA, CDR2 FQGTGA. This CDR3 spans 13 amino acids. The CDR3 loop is CASSSGPGDTQYF. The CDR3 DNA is TGTGCCAGCAGCTCGGGACCCGGAGATACGCAGTATTTT. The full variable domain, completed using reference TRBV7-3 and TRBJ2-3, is GAGVSQTPSNKVTEKGKYVELRCDPISGHTALYWYRQSLGQGPEFLIYFQGTGAADDSGLPNDRFFAVRPEGSVSTLKIQRTERGDSAVYLCASSSGPGDTQYFGPGTRLTVL.

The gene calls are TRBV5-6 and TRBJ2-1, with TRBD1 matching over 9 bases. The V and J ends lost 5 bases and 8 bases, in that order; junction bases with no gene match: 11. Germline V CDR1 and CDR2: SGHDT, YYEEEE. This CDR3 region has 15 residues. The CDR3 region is CASRNPGQGKHEQFF. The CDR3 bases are TGTGCCAGCAGAAATCCGGGACAGGGTAAGCATGAGCAGTTCTTC.

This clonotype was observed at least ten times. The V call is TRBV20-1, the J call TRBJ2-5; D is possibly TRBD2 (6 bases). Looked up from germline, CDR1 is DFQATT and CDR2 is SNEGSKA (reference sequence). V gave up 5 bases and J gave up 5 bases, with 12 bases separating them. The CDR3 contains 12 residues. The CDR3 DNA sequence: TGCAGTGCTCAGACTAGAATGGAGACCCAGTACTTC. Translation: CSAQTRMETQYF.

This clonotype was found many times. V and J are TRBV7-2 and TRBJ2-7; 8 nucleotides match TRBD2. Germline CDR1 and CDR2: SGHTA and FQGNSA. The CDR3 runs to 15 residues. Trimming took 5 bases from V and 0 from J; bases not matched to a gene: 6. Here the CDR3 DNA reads TGTGCCAGCAGCCCCCTAGCGGGCCTCTCCTACGAGCAGTACTTC. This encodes CASSPLAGLSYEQYF.

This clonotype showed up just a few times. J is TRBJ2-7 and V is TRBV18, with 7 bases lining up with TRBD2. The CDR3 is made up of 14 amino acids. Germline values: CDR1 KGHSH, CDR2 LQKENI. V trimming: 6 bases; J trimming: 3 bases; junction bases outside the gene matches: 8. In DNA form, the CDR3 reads TGTGCCAGCTCTCCCGGGACTACCGGCTACGAGCAGTACTTC. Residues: CASSPGTTGYEQYF.

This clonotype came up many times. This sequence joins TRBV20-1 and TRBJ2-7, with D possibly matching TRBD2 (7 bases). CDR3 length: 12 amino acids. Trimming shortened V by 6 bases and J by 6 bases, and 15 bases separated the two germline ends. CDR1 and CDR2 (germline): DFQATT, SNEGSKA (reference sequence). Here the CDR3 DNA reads TGCAGTGCCGGGGAGGGGGAGACCGAGCAGTACTTC. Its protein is CSAGEGETEQYF.

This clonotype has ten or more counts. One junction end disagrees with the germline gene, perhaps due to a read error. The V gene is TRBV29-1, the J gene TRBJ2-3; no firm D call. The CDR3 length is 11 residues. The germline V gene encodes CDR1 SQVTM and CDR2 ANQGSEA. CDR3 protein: CSVSGRPEEHF. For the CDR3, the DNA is TGCAGCGTCTCAGGACGGCCTGAGGAGCATTTT.

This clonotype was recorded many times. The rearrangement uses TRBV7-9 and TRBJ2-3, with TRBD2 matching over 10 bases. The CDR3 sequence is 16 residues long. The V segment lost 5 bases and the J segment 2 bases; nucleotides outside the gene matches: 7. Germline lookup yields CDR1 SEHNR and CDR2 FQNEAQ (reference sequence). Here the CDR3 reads CASSRGLADLTDTQYF. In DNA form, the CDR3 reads TGTGCCAGCAGCCGCGGACTAGCGGATCTCACAGATACGCAGTATTTT.

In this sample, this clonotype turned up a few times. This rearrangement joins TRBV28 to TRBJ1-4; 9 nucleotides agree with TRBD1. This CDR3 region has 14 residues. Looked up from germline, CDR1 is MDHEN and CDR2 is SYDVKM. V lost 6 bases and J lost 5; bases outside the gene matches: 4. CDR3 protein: CASREGTGNEKLFF. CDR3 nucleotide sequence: TGTGCCAGCAGAGAAGGGACAGGGAATGAAAAACTGTTTTTT.

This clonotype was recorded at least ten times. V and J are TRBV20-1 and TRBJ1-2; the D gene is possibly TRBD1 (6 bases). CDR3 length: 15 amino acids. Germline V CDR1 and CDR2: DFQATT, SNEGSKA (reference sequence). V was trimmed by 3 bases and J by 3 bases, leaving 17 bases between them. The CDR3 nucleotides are TGCAGTGCTAGTAGATCGGCAGGGGCAGACTATGGCTACACCTTC. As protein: CSASRSAGADYGYTF.

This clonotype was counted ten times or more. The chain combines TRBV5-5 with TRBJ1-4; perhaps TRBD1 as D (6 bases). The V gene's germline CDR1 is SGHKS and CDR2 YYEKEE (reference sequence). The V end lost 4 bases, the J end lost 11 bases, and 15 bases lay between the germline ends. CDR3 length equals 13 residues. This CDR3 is CASSPVGTFKLFF. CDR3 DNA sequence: TGTGCCAGCAGCCCCGTCGGGACATTCAAACTGTTTTTT.

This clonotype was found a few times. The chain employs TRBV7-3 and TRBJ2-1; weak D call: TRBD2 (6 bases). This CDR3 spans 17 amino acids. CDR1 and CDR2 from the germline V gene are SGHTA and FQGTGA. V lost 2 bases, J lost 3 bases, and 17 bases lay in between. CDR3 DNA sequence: TGTGCCAGCAGCTTACGGGTCGGCCTCGGGAGCTACAATGAGCAGTTCTTC. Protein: CASSLRVGLGSYNEQFF. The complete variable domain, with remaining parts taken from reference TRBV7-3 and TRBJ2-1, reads GAGVSQTPSNKVTEKGKYVELRCDPISGHTALYWYRQSLGQGPEFLIYFQGTGAADDSGLPNDRFFAVRPEGSVSTLKIQRTERGDSAVYLCASSLRVGLGSYNEQFFGPGTRLTVL.

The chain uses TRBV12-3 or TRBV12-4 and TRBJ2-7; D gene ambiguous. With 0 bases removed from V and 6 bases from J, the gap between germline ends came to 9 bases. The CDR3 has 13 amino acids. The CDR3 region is CASSLAQMSEQYF. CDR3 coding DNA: TGTGCCAGCAGTTTAGCACAGATGAGCGAGCAGTACTTC.

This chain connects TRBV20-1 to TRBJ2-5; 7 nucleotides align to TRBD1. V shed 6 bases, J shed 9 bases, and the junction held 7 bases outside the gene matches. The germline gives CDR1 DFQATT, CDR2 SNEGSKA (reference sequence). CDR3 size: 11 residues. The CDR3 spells CSATGTAPQYF. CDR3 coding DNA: TGCAGTGCAACCGGGACAGCTCCCCAGTACTTC.

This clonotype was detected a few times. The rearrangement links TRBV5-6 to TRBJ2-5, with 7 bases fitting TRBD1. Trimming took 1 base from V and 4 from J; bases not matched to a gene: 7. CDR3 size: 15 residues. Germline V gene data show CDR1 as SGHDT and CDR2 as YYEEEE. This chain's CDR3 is CASSLLGGNGETQYF. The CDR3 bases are TGTGCCAGCAGCTTGTTAGGGGGCAACGGAGAGACCCAGTACTTC.

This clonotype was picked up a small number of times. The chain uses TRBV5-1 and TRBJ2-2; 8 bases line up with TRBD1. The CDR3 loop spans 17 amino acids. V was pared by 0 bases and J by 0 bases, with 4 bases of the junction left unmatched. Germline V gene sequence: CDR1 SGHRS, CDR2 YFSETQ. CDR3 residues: CASSLVATGANTGELFF. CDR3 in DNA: TGCGCCAGCAGCTTGGTTGCGACAGGGGCGAACACCGGGGAGCTGTTTTTT.

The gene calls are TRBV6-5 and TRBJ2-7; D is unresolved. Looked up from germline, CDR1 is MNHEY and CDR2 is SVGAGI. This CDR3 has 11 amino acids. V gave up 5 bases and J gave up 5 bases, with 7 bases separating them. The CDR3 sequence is CASSRLDEQYF. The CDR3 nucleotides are TGTGCCAGCAGTCGTCTGGACGAGCAGTACTTC.

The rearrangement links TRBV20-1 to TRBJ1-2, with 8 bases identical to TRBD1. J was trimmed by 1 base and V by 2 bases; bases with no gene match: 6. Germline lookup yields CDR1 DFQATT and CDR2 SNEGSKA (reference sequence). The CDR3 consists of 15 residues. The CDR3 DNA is TGCAGTGCTAGACGACCCGGACAGGGTAACTATGGCTACACCTTC. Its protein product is CSARRPGQGNYGYTF.

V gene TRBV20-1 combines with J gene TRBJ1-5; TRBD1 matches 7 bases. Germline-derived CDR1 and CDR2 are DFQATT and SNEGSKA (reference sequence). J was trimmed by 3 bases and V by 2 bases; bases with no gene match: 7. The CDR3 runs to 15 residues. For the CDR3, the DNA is TGCAGTGCTAGACAGGGGGGCGCGGACAATCAGCCCCAGCATTTT. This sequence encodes CSARQGGADNQPQHF.

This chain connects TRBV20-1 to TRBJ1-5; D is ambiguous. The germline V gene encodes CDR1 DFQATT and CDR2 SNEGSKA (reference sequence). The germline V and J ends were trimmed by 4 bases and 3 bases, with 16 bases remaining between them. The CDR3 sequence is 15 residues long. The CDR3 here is CSAISPGGFNQPQHF. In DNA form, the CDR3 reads TGCAGTGCTATCTCCCCGGGAGGGTTCAATCAGCCCCAGCATTTT.